A single sample gave rise to the 10 T cell receptor beta chains below, sequenced in a study of blood T cell repertoires in COVID-19. Profiling relied on immunoSEQ multiplex PCR, and the TCRdb table lists in-frame clones only, not all of them. Of about 140,000 clones detected, approximately 78% appear once; the ten largest clones hold about a tenth. The source material was peripheral blood. The receptors originated from a man in his 60s who had recovered from COVID-19.

V usage is TRBV27 and J usage is TRBJ2-7, with D maybe TRBD1 (6 bases). Germline values: CDR1 MNHEY, CDR2 SMNVEV (reference sequence). Trimming removed 4 bases at V and 3 bases at J, with 16 bases between. The CDR3 contains 15 residues. CDR3 sequence: CASSSPGRTVYEQYF. In nucleotides, the CDR3 is TGTGCCAGCAGTTCGCCGGGACGGACAGTCTACGAGCAGTACTTC.

The rearrangement uses TRBV3-1 (or the pseudogene TRBV3-2) and TRBJ1-6; 9 positions agree with TRBD1. Losses at the gene ends were 4 bases for V and 8 bases for J; bases not matched to a gene: 3. This CDR3 region has 14 residues. Germline loops: CDR1 LGHDT, CDR2 YNNKEL (reference sequence). DNA for the CDR3: TGTGCCAGCAGCCCCGGACAGGGGCATTCACCCCTCCACTTT. Translated, it gives CASSPGQGHSPLHF.

The genes are TRBV28 and TRBJ2-7, with 7 positions matching TRBD1. The length of the CDR3 is 12 residues. Germline V gene sequence: CDR1 MDHEN, CDR2 SYDVKM. Trimming took 2 bases from V and 6 from J; bases not matched to a gene: 1. CDR3 amino acids: CASSLNRGEQYF. CDR3 nucleotides: TGTGCCAGCAGTTTAAACAGGGGCGAGCAGTACTTC.

The rearrangement uses TRBV29-1 and TRBJ2-6, with TRBD1 matching over 8 bases. Germline V gene data show CDR1 as SQVTM and CDR2 as ANQGSEA. With 4 bases clipped from V and 3 bases from J, the junction kept 2 bases outside the gene matches. The CDR3 has 14 amino acids. CDR3 amino acids: CSVVGTGGANVLTF. The CDR3 region has the DNA TGCAGCGTTGTAGGGACAGGTGGGGCCAACGTCCTGACTTTC.

This chain joins TRBV19 and TRBJ1-6; the D gene is possibly TRBD1 (5 bases). Trimming left V 8 bases short and J 9 bases short, with 17 bases between. The CDR3 is 14 residues long. CDR1 and CDR2 from the germline V gene are LNHDA and SQIVND (reference sequence). CDR3 DNA: TGTGCCAGTCGGGAGCAGGGTGGGGGTTCACCCCTCCACTTT. Translation gives CASREQGGGSPLHF.

V gene TRBV24-1 combines with J gene TRBJ2-5; 11 nucleotides line up with TRBD1. V lost 4 bases to trimming and J lost 2 bases; unmatched junction nucleotides: 2. Looked up from germline, CDR1 is KGHDR and CDR2 is SFDVKD. This CDR3 has 15 residues. The CDR3 sequence: CATSEWDRGQETQYF. CDR3 in DNA: TGTGCCACCAGTGAATGGGACAGGGGGCAAGAGACCCAGTACTTC.

This sequence joins TRBV7-2 and TRBJ2-5; TRBD2 aligns across 10 bases. The CDR3 consists of 15 residues. Trimming removed 3 bases from V and 9 bases from J; junction bases left unmatched: 10. Per the germline V gene, CDR1 is SGHTA and CDR2 is FQGNSA. CDR3 protein: CASSFQAGGPGAQYF. The CDR3 region has the DNA TGTGCCAGCAGCTTCCAAGCGGGAGGGCCGGGGGCCCAGTACTTC.

With respect to this clone: An end of the junction does not agree with germline; a read error may underlie this. V and J are TRBV7-7 and TRBJ1-3, with TRBD1 matching 8 bases. The CDR3 sequence is 17 residues long. CDR1 and CDR2 (germline): SSHAT, FNYEAQ (reference sequence). The CDR3 loop reads CASSLEQGAIPGNTIYF. Here the CDR3 DNA reads TGTGCTAGCAGCTTAGAGCAGGGGGCGATCCCTGGAAACACCATATATTTT.

V gene TRBV4-1 combines with J gene TRBJ2-2; TRBD2 agrees at 8 bases. Trimming at V came to 1 base and at J to 3 bases, leaving 7 bases not matched to a gene. CDR3 length: 17 residues. The germline V gene has CDR1 MGHRA and CDR2 YSYEKL. CDR3 sequence: CASSQAAGLGHTGELFF. CDR3 sequence (DNA): TGCGCCAGCAGCCAAGCCGCGGGACTAGGCCACACCGGGGAGCTGTTTTTT.

There are many counts of this clone. The V and J genes are TRBV23-1 and TRBJ1-1, with TRBD1 as a possible D gene (6 bases). TRBV23-1 is given ORF status, its function remaining uncertain. The CDR3 is made up of 16 amino acids. The germline V and J ends were trimmed by 0 bases and 5 bases, with 16 bases remaining between them. CDR3 in DNA: TGCGCCAGCAGTCAATCTGGCAGGGGAAGAGTTACTGAAGCTTTCTTT. Protein product: CASSQSGRGRVTEAFF.